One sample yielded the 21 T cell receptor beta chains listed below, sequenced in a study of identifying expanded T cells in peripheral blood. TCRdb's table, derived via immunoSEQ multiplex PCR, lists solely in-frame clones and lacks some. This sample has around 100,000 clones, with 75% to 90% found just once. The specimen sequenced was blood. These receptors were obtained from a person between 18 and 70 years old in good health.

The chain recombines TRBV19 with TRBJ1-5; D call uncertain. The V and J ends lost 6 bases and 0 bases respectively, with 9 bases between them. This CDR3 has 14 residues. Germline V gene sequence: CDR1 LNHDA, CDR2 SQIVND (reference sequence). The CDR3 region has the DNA TGTGCCAGTAGCACCGATTATAGCAATCAGCCCCAGCATTTT. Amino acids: CASSTDYSNQPQHF.

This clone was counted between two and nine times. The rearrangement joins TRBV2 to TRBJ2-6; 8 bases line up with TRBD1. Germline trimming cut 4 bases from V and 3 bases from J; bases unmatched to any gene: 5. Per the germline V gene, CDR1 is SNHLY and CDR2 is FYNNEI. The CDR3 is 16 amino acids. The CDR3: CASSGGTGGGANVLTF. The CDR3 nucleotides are TGTGCCAGCAGTGGAGGGACAGGCGGTGGGGCCAACGTCCTGACTTTC. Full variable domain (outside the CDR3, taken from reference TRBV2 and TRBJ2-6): EPEVTQTPSHQVTQMGQEVILRCVPISNHLYFYWYRQILGQKVEFLVSFYNNEISEKSEIFDDQFSVERPDGSNFTLKIRSTKLEDSAMYFCASSGGTGGGANVLTFGAGSRLTVL.

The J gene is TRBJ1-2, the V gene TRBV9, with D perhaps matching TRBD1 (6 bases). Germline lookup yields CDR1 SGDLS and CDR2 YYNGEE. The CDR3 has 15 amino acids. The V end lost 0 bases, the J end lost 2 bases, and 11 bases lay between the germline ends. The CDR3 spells CASSVVDRWNYGYTF. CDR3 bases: TGTGCCAGCAGCGTAGTCGACAGGTGGAACTATGGCTACACCTTC.

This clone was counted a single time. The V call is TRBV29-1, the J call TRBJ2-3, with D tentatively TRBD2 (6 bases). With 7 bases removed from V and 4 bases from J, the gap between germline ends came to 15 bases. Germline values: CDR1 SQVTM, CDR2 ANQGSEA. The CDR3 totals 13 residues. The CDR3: CSAGLSISDTQYF. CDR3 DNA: TGCAGCGCGGGACTTTCTATATCAGATACGCAGTATTTT.

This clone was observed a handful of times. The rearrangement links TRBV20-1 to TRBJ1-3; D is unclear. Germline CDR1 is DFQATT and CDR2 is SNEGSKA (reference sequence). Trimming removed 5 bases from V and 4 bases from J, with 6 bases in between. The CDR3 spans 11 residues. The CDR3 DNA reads TGCAGTGCTCCCCTCGGAAACACCATATATTTT. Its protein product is CSAPLGNTIYF.

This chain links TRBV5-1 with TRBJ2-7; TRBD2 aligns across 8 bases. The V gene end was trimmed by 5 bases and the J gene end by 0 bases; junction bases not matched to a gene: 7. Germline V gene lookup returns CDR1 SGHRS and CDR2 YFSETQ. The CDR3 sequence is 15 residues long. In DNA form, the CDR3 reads TGCGCCAGCAGTCCAAGCGGGAGTAGCTCCTACGAGCAGTACTTC. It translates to CASSPSGSSSYEQYF.

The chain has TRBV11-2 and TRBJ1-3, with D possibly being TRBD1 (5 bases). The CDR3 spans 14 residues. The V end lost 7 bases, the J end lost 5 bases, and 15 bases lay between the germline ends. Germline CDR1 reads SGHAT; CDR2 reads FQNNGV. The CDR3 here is CASTPWEGRNTIYF. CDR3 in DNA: TGTGCCAGCACCCCCTGGGAGGGGAGAAACACCATATATTTT. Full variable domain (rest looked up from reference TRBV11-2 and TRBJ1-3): EAGVAQSPRYKIIEKRQSVAFWCNPISGHATLYWYQQILGQGPKLLIQFQNNGVVDDSQLPKDRFSAERLKGVDSTLKIQPAKLEDSAVYLCASTPWEGRNTIYFGEGSWLTVV.

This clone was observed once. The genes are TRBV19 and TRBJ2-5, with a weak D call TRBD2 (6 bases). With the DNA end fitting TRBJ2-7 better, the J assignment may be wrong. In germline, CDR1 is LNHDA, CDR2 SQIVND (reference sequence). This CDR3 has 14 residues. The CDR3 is CASSAGPVEYEQYF. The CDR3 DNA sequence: TGTGCCAGTAGCGCGGGACCTGTCGAGTACGAGCAGTACTTC.

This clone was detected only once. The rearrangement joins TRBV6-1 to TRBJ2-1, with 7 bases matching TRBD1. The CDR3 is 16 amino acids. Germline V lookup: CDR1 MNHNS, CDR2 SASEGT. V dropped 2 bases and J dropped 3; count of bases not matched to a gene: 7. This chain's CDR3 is CASSELRTGSYNEQFF. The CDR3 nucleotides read TGTGCCAGCAGTGAACTGCGGACAGGTAGCTACAATGAGCAGTTCTTC.

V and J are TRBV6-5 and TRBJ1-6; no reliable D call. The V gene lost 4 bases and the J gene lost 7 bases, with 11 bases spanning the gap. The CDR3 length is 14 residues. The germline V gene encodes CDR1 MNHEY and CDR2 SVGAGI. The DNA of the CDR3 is TGTGCCAGCAGTTGGGCAGGAGCCAATTCACCCCTCCACTTT. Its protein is CASSWAGANSPLHF.

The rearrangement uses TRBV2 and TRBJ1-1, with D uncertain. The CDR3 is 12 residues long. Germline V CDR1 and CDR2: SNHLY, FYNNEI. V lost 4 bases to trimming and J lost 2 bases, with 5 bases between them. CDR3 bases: TGTGCCAGCAGTGGGCAAAACACTGAAGCTTTCTTT. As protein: CASSGQNTEAFF. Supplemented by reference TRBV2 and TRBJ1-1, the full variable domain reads EPEVTQTPSHQVTQMGQEVILRCVPISNHLYFYWYRQILGQKVEFLVSFYNNEISEKSEIFDDQFSVERPDGSNFTLKIRSTKLEDSAMYFCASSGQNTEAFFGQGTRLTVV.

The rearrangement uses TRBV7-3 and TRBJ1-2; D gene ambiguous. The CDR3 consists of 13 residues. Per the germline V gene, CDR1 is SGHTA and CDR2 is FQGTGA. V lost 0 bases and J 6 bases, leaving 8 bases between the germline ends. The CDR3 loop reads CASSLTSDDGYTF. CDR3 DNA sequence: TGTGCCAGCAGCTTAACGTCGGATGATGGCTACACCTTC.

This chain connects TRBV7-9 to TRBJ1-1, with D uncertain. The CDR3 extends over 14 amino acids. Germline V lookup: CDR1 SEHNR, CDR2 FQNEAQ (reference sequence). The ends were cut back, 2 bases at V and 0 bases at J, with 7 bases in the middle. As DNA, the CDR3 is TGTGCCAGCAGCTTACAGGAATTGAACACTGAAGCTTTCTTT. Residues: CASSLQELNTEAFF.

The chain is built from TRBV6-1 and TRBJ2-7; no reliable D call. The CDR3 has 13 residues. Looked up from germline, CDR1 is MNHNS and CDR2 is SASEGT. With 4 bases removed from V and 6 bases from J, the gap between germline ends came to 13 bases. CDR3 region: CASSGDWAREQYF. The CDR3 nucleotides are TGTGCCAGCAGTGGCGACTGGGCTCGCGAGCAGTACTTC.

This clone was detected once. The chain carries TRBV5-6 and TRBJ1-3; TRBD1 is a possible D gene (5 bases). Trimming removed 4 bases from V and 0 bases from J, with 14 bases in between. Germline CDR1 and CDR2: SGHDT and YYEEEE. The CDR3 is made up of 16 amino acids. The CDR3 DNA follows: TGTGCCAGCAGCCACGAACGAGGGGTCTCTGGAAACACCATATATTTT. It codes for CASSHERGVSGNTIYF.

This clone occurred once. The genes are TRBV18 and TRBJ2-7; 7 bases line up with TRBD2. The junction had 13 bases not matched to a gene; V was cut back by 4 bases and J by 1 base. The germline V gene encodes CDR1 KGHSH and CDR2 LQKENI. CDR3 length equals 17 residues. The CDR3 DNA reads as TGTGCCAGCTCACACACTCGGCCCACTAGCGATTCCTACGAGCAGTACTTC. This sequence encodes CASSHTRPTSDSYEQYF.

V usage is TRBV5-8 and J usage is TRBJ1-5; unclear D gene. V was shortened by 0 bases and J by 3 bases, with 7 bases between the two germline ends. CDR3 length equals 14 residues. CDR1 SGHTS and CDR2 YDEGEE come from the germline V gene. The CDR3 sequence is CASSLEGYNQPQHF. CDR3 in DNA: TGTGCCAGCAGCTTGGAAGGGTACAATCAGCCCCAGCATTTT.

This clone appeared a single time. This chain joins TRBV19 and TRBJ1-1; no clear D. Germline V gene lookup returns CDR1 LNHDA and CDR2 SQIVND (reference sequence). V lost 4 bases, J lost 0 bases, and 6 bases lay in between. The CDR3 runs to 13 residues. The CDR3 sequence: CASSTGLNTEAFF. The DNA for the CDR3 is TGTGCCAGTAGTACAGGCCTGAACACTGAAGCTTTCTTT.

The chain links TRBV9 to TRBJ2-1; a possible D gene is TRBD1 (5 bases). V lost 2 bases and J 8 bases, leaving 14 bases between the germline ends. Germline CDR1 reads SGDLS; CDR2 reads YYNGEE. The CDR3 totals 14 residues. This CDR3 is CASSVLGQTHEQFF. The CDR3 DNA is TGTGCCAGCAGCGTCTTAGGACAAACGCATGAGCAGTTCTTC.

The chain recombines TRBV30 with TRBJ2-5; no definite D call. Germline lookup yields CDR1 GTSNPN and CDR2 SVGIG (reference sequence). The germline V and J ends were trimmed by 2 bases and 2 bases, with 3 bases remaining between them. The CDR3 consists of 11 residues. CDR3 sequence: CAWSPQETQYF. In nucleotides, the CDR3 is TGTGCCTGGAGTCCACAAGAGACCCAGTACTTC.

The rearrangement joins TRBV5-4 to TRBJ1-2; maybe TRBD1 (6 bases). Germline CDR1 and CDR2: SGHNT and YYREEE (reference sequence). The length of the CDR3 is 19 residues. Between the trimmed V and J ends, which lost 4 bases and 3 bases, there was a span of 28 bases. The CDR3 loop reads CASSRSTGGAGIVYYGYTF. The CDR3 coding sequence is TGTGCCAGCAGCCGGTCTACGGGGGGCGCAGGAATCGTTTACTATGGCTACACCTTC.